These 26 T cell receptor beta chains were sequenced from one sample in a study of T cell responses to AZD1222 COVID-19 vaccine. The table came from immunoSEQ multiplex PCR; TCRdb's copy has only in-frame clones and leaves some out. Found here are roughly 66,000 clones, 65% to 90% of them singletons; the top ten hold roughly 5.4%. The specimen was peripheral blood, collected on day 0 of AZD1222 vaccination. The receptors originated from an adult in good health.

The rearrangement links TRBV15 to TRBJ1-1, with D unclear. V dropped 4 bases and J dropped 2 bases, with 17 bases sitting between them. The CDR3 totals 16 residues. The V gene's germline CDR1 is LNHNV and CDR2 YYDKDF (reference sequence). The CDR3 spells CATSIGSAGINTEAFF. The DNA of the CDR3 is TGTGCCACCAGCATAGGGAGCGCAGGCATCAACACTGAAGCTTTCTTT.

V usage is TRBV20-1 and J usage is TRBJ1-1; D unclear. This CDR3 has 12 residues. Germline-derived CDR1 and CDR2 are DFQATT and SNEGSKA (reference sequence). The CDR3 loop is CRASRQNTEAFF. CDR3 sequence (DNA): TGCAGGGCCAGTCGGCAGAACACTGAAGCTTTCTTT.

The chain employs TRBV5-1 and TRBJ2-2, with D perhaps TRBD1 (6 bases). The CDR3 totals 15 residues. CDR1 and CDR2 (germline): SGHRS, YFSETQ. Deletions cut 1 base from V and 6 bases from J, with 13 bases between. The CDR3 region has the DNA TGCGCCAGCAGCTTGCACAGGGTGGGGCCCGGGGAGCTGTTTTTT. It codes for CASSLHRVGPGELFF.

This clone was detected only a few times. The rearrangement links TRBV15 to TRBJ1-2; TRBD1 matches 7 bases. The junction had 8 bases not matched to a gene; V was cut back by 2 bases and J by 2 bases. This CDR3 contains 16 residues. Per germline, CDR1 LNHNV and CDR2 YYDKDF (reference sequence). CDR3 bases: TGTGCCACCAGCAGACCTAGTAGGACAGGAAACTATGGCTACACCTTC. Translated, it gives CATSRPSRTGNYGYTF. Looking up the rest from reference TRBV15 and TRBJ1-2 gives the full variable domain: DAMVIQNPRYQVTQFGKPVTLSCSQTLNHNVMYWYQQKSSQAPKLLFHYYDKDFNNEADTPDNFQSRRPNTSFCFLDIRSPGLGDTAMYLCATSRPSRTGNYGYTFGSGTRLTVV.

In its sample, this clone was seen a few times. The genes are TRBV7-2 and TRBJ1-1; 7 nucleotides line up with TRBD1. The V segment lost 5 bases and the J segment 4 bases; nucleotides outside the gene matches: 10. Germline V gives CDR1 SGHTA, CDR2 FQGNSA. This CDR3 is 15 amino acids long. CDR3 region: CASSKEGAEVTEAFF. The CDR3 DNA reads TGTGCCAGCAGCAAAGAGGGGGCGGAGGTCACTGAAGCTTTCTTT.

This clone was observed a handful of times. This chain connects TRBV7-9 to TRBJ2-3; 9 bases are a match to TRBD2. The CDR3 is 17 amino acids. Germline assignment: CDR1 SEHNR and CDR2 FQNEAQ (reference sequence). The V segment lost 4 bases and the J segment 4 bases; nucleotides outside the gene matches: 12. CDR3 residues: CASSSPLSGGAPDTQYF. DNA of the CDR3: TGTGCCAGCAGCTCCCCCCTTAGCGGGGGTGCCCCAGATACGCAGTATTTT.

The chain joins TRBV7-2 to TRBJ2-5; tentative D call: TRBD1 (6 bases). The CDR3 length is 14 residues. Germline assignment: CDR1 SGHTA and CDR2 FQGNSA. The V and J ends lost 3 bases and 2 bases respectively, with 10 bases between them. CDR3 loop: CASSLMGTQETQYF. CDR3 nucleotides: TGTGCCAGCAGCTTGATGGGGACACAAGAGACCCAGTACTTC.

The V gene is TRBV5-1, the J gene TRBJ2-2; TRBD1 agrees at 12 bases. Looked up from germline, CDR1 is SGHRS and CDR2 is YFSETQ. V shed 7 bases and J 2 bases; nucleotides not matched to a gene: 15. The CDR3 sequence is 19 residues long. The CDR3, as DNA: TGCGCCAGCTCCGGGGGACAGGGGGCCAATTACCTTAACACCGGGGAGCTGTTTTTT. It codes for CASSGGQGANYLNTGELFF.

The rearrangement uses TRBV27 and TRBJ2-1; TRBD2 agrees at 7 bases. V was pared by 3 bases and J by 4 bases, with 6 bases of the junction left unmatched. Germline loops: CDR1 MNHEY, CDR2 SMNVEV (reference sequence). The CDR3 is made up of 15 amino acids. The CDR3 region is CASSFGAGVYNEQFF. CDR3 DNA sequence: TGTGCCAGCAGTTTCGGGGCGGGGGTATACAATGAGCAGTTCTTC.

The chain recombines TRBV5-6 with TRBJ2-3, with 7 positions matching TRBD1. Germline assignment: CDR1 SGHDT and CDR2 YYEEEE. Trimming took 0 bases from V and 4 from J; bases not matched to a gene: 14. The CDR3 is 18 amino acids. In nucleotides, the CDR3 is TGTGCCAGCAGCTTGGCCAAGGGGGCAGCCCGAGGGCCAGATACGCAGTATTTT. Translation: CASSLAKGAARGPDTQYF.

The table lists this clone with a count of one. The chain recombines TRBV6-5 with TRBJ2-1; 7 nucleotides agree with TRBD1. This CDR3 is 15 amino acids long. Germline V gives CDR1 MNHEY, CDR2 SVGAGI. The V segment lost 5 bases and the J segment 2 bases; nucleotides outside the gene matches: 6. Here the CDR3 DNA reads TGTGCCAGCAGTCCCGACAGGGATCCCTACAATGAGCAGTTCTTC. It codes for CASSPDRDPYNEQFF.

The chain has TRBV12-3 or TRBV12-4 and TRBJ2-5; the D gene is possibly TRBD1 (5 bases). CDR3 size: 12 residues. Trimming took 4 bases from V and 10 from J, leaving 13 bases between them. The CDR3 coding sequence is TGTGCCAGCAGTTCAGGGAATAGGGACCAGTACTTC. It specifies CASSSGNRDQYF.

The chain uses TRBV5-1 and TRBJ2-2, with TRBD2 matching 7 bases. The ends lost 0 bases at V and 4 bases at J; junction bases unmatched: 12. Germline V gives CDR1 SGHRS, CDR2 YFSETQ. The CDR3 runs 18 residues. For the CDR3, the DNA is TGCGCCAGCAGCTTGGCGAGGTCTGTTGGCGGGGGCACCGGGGAGCTGTTTTTT. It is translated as CASSLARSVGGGTGELFF.

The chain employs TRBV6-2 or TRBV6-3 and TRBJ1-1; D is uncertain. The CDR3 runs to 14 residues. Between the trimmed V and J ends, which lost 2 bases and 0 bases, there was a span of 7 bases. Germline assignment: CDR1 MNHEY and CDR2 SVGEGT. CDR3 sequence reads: CASSYDSMNTEAFF. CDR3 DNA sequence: TGTGCCAGCAGTTACGATAGCATGAACACTGAAGCTTTCTTT.

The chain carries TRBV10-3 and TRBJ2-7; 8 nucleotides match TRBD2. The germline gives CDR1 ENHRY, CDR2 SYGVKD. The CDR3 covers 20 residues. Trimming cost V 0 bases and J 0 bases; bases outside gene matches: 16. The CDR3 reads CAISESGGGTSLPRSYEQYF. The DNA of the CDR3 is TGTGCCATCAGTGAGTCTGGGGGAGGGACTAGTCTCCCGCGCTCCTACGAGCAGTACTTC.

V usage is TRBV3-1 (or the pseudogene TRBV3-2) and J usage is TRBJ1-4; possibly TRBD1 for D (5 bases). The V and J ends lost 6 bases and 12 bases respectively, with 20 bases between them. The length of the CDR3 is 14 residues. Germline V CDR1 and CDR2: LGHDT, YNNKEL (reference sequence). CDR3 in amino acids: CASSPFSTQVQLFF. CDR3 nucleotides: TGTGCCAGCAGTCCCTTTTCTACACAGGTCCAACTGTTTTTT.

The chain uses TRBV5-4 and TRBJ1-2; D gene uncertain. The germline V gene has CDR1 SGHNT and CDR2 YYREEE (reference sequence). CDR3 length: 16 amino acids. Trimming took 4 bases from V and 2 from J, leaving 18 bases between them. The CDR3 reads CASSPSGPFSNYGYTF. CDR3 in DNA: TGTGCCAGCAGCCCATCCGGGCCGTTTTCAAACTATGGCTACACCTTC.

CDR3 sequence: CATSTGGGGPLSDTQYF. The CDR3 DNA sequence: TGTGCCACCAGTACTGGCGGCGGGGGCCCCCTCAGCGATACGCAGTATTTT. This chain uses TRBV24-1 with TRBJ2-3, with D perhaps matching TRBD2 (7 bases). CDR3 length equals 17 residues. V lost 6 bases and J lost 6, with 24 bases in between. Per the germline V gene, CDR1 is KGHDR and CDR2 is SFDVKD.

The CDR3 bases are TGTGCCTGGAGTGTGGGACAGGGGGTTGGAGAGACCCAGTACTTC. Its translation is CAWSVGQGVGETQYF. This sequence joins TRBV30 and TRBJ2-5; 11 bases match TRBD1. The germline V gene has CDR1 GTSNPN and CDR2 SVGIG (reference sequence). After removal of 0 bases from V and 4 bases from J, the junction contained 4 bases not matched to a gene. This CDR3 has 15 amino acids.

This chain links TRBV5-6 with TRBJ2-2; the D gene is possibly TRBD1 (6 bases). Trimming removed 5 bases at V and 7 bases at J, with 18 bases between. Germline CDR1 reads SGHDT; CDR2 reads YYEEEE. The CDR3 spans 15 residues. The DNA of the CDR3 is TGTGCCAGCAGGCTAACCGGGACATGGAACGGGGAGCTGTTTTTT. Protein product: CASRLTGTWNGELFF. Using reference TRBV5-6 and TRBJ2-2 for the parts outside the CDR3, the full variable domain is DAGVTQSPTHLIKTRGQQVTLRCSPKSGHDTVSWYQQALGQGPQFIFQYYEEEERQRGNFPDRFSGHQFPNYSSELNVNALLLGDSALYLCASRLTGTWNGELFFGEGSRLTVL.

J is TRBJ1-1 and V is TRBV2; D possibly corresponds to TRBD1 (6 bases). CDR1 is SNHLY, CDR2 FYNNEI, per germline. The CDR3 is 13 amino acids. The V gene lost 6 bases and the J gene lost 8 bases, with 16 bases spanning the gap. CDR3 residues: CASSPSRQEEAFF. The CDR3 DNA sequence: TGTGCCAGCAGCCCCTCCCGACAGGAAGAAGCTTTCTTT.

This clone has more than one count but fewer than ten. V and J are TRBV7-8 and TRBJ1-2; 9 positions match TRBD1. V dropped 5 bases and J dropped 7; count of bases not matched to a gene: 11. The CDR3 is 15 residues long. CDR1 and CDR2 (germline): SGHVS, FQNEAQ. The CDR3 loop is CASSTQTGGGGGYTF. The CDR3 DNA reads TGTGCCAGCAGCACCCAGACAGGGGGTGGTGGTGGCTACACCTTC.

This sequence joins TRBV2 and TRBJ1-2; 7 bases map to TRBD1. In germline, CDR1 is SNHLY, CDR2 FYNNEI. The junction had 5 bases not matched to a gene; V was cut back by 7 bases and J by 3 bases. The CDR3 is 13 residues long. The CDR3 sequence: CASKTDRDYGYTF. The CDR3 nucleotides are TGTGCCAGCAAGACCGACAGGGACTATGGCTACACCTTC.

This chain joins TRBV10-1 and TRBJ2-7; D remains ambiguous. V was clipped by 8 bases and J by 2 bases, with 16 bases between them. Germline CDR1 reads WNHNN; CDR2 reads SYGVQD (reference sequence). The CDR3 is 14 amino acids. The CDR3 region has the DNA TGCGCCAGCTCCCCCAACATGGCCCCCTACGAGCAGTACTTC. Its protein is CASSPNMAPYEQYF.

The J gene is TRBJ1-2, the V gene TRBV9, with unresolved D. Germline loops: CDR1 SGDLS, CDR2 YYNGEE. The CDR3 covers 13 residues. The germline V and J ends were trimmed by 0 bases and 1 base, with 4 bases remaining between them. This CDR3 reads CASSVDNNYGYTF. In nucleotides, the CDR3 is TGTGCCAGCAGCGTAGACAATAACTATGGCTACACCTTC.

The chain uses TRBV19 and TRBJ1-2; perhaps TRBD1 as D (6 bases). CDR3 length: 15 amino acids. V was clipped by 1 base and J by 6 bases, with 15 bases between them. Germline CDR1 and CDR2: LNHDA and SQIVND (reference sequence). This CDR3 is CASSIVQRGSHGYTF. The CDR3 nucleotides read TGTGCCAGTAGTATAGTCCAAAGGGGGTCCCATGGCTACACCTTC.